The present TCR beta chain was sequenced within a study of T-cell memory formation after mild COVID-19. V lost 0 bases, J lost 6 bases, and 8 bases stayed unmatched. The CDR3 covers 15 residues. Germline-derived CDR1 and CDR2 are SGHRS and YFSETQ. TCRdb reprocessed the 5' RACE reads via MiXCR and lists one record per CDR3 protein. The table shows hundreds of thousands of distinct CDR3 sequences, with roughly 15% occurring only once. The specimen was PBMCs or a T cell subset sorted from them (not recorded which). The V and J genes are TRBV5-1 and TRBJ1-1; 7 bases are a match to TRBD1. The receptor's source is a man aged 18 to 29 who had mild COVID-19 (a few samples of this study predate the infection). Cell type and time point are not known. The CDR3 DNA follows: TGCGCCAGCAGCTTGGAGGACAGGAGGGGTGCTGAAGCTTTCTTT. The encoded protein is CASSLEDRRGAEAFF. Using reference TRBV5-1 and TRBJ1-1 for the parts outside the CDR3, the full variable domain is KAGVTQTPRYLIKTRGQQVTLSCSPISGHRSVSWYQQTPGQGLQFLFEYFSETQRNKGNFPGRFSGRQFSNSRSEMNVSTLELGDSALYLCASSLEDRRGAEAFFGQGTRLTVV.